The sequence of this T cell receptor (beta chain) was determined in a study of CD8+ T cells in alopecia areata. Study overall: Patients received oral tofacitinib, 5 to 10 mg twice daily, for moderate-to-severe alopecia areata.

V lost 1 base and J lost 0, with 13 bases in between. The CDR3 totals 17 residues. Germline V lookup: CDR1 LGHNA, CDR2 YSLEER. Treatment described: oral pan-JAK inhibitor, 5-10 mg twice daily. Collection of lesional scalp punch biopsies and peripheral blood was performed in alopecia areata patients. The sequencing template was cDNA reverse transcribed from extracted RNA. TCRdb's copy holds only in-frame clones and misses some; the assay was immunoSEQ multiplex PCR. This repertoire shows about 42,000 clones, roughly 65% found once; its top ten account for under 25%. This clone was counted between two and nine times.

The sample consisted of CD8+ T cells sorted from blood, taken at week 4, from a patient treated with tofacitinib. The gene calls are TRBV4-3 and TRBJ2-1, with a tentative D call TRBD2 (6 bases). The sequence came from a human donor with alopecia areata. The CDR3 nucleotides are TGCGCCAGCAGCCAAGTGTCCGCGGGGAGCTCCTACAATGAGCAGTTCTTC. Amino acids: CASSQVSAGSSYNEQFF.